This T cell receptor beta chain was documented in a study of CXCR3-negative and CXCR3-positive naive CD8 T cells. Study findings and constraints: CXCR3 expression partially decreased after cryopreservation; most assays used fresh PBMCs.

5' RACE that incorporated UMI labels was used to prepare the TRB cDNA libraries. Reanalyzing the 5' RACE reads, TCRdb keeps one entry per CDR3 protein, without DNA. The listing records roughly 71,000 distinct CDR3 sequences. This CDR3 is 12 amino acids long. The germline V gene has CDR1 SQVTM and CDR2 ANQGSEA. In the case of this clonotype: Its specificity is unknown.

The source is a human donor in good health. Some clones in this sample may be carry-over from other donors' samples. V and J are TRBV29-1 and TRBJ2-1; TCRdb indicates TRBD1, and absent DNA this call remains unverified. The sequenced sample was naive CXCR3- CD8+ T cells from blood. Subset meaning: CD45RO-CCR7+CD27+CD95- naive CD8+ T cells lacking CXCR3 (TNR3-). Here the CDR3 reads CSVPFSAGEFVF.